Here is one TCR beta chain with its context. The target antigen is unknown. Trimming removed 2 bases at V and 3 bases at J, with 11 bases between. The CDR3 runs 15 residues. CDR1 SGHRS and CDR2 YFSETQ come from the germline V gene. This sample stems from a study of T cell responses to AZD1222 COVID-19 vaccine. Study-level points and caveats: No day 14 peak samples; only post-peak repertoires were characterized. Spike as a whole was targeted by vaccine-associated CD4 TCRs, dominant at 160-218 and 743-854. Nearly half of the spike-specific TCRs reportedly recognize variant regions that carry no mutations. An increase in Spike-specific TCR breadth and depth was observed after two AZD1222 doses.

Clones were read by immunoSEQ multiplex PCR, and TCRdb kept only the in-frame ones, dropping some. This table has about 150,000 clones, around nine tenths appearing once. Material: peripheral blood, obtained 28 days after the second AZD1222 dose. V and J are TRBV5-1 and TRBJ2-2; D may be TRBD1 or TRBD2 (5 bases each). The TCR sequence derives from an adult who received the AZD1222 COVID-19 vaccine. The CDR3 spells CASSFEGPDTGELFF. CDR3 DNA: TGCGCCAGCAGCTTCGAGGGGCCGGACACCGGGGAGCTGTTTTTT.